This T cell receptor beta chain was observed in a study of PD-1 blockade in classical Hodgkin lymphoma. General study findings and limits: Healthy donors were reported to have higher baseline TCR diversity than newly diagnosed patients. Newly diagnosed patients and complete responders had comparable diversity at baseline.

Every patient had relapsed following autologous stem cell transplantation, and cohorts differed in brentuximab vedotin exposure. As concerns this clone: Its antigen is currently unknown.

Looked up from germline, CDR1 is SQVTM and CDR2 is ANQGSEA. CDR3 length equals 12 residues. Trimming cost V 2 bases and J 4 bases, with 3 bases left between them. The method was immunoSEQ multiplex PCR; TCRdb's version includes in-frame clones alone and lacks a portion of them. The data show roughly 30,000 clones, 75% to 90% seen once. Sequenced material: peripheral blood mononuclear cells (PBMCs), taken before the second cycle of nivolumab. The TCR was taken from a human donor with classical Hodgkin lymphoma. The chain joins TRBV29-1 to TRBJ2-6; D gene uncertain. CDR3 nucleotide sequence: TGCAGCGTTGAAACCGGGGCCAACGTCCTGACTTTC. This codes for CSVETGANVLTF.